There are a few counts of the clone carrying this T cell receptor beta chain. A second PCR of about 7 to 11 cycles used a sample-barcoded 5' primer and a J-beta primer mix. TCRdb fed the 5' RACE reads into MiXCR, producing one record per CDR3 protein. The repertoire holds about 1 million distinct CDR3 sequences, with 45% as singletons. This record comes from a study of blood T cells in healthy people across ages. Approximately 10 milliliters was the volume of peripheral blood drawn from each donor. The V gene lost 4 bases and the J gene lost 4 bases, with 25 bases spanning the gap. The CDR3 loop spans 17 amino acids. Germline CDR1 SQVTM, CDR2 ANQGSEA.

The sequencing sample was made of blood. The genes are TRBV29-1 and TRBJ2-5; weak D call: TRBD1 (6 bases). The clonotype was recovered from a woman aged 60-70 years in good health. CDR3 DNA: TGCAGCGTTGGAAGCAGGGGAGCGGTCCCTGGTCGAGAGACCCAGTACTTC. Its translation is CSVGSRGAVPGRETQYF. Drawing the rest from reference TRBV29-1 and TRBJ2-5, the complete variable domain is SAVISQKPSRDICQRGTSLTIQCQVDSQVTMMFWYRQQPGQSLTLIATANQGSEATYESGFVIDKFPISRPNLTFSTLTVSNMSPEDSSIYLCSVGSRGAVPGRETQYFGPGTRLLVL.